This entry lists 17 T cell receptor beta chains sequenced from one sample in a study of T cells in Graves' hyperthyroidism and ophthalmopathy. Amplification yielded TCR beta CDR3 regions, with RNA transcripts as the source. A first-round RT-PCR of the TCR CDR3 used the HTBI primer set. TCRdb itself ran the multiplex PCR reads through MiXCR, one entry per CDR3 protein. The data show around 420,000 distinct CDR3 sequences, with approximately 14% seen just once and roughly 7.4% held by the top ten. Material: blood. These receptor sequences come from a woman aged 18 to 35 with Graves' hyperthyroidism.

This clonotype was observed at least ten times. The chain has TRBV4-1 and TRBJ2-7; weak D call: TRBD2 (6 bases). The CDR3 sequence is 14 residues long. The V end was cut by 5 bases, the J end by 3 bases, with 14 bases between. The germline gives CDR1 MGHRA, CDR2 YSYEKL. CDR3 protein: CASSSGLAVYEQYF. CDR3 sequence (DNA): TGCGCCAGCAGCTCGGGACTGGCAGTCTACGAGCAGTACTTC.

This clonotype was counted at least ten times. The chain employs TRBV28 and TRBJ2-1; 7 nucleotides match TRBD2. The V and J ends lost 7 bases and 10 bases, in that order; junction bases with no gene match: 13. This CDR3 region has 14 residues. CDR1 and CDR2 (germline): MDHEN, SYDVKM. The CDR3: CASTIGRELWEQFF. The CDR3 DNA reads TGTGCCAGCACCATAGGGAGGGAATTATGGGAGCAGTTCTTC.

V usage is TRBV11-2 and J usage is TRBJ2-7, with unresolved D. V was shortened by 3 bases and J by 2 bases, with 11 bases between the two germline ends. The CDR3 has 14 residues. Germline-derived CDR1 and CDR2 are SGHAT and FQNNGV. The CDR3 protein is CASSFTRPAYEQYF. The CDR3 DNA reads TGTGCCAGCAGCTTTACGCGACCGGCCTACGAGCAGTACTTC.

The sample holds a few counts of this clonotype. The V call is TRBV30, the J call TRBJ1-6; D remains unclear. The CDR3 length is 13 residues. Germline CDR1 is GTSNPN and CDR2 is SVGIG (reference sequence). Trimming took 1 base from V and 9 from J, leaving 10 bases between them. The CDR3 DNA reads TGTGCCTGGAGTGGGCAGCCCAGTTCACCCCTCCACTTT. This translates into CAWSGQPSSPLHF.

The chain links TRBV27 to TRBJ2-3; 11 nucleotides align to TRBD2. The V and J ends lost 5 bases and 4 bases, in that order; junction bases with no gene match: 5. This CDR3 has 15 amino acids. CDR1 is MNHEY, CDR2 SMNVEV, per germline (reference sequence). Here the CDR3 DNA reads TGTGCCAGCAGTCGAAATAGCGGGAGGGCAGATACGCAGTATTTT. Encoded protein: CASSRNSGRADTQYF.

This clonotype was seen repeatedly, ten times or more. The V gene is TRBV5-1, the J gene TRBJ2-1, with D possibly called TRBD1 or TRBD2 (5 bases each). This CDR3 has 14 amino acids. Germline-derived CDR1 and CDR2 are SGHRS and YFSETQ. With 4 bases removed from V and 5 bases from J, the gap between germline ends came to 13 bases. The CDR3 DNA is TGCGCCAGCAGCCAGGGACGGTTAAACAATGAGCAGTTCTTC. Translating it yields CASSQGRLNNEQFF.

This clonotype was recorded at least ten times. The chain combines TRBV29-1 with TRBJ2-7, with D tentatively TRBD2 (7 bases). Germline V gene data show CDR1 as SQVTM and CDR2 as ANQGSEA. V lost 6 bases to trimming and J lost 5 bases, with 17 bases between them. The length of the CDR3 is 13 residues. This chain's CDR3 is CSVGAGARHEQYF. The CDR3 bases are TGCAGCGTCGGGGCGGGGGCGCGCCACGAGCAGTACTTC.

This clonotype has just a few counts. Sequence at one end of the junction differs from germline and may be a read error. V gene TRBV27 combines with J gene TRBJ2-7, with TRBD1 as a possible D gene (6 bases). CDR1 is MNHEY, CDR2 SMNVEV, per germline (reference sequence). The CDR3 is 13 amino acids. The CDR3 protein is CAGSFSGTYEQYF. The CDR3 DNA reads as TGTGCCGGCAGTTTTTCAGGGACATACGAGCAGTACTTC.

This clonotype showed up many times. This chain joins TRBV20-1 and TRBJ2-1; TRBD2 matches 7 bases. Unmatched junction bases numbered 5, after V lost 0 bases and J lost 0 bases. The CDR3 loop spans 16 amino acids. Germline-derived CDR1 and CDR2 are DFQATT and SNEGSKA (reference sequence). The CDR3, as DNA: TGCAGTGCTAGAGACCCTCAGCGGGACTCCTACAATGAGCAGTTCTTC. Amino acids: CSARDPQRDSYNEQFF.

In its sample, this clonotype was seen a few times. The V call is TRBV3-1, the J call TRBJ2-1; D is possibly TRBD1 or TRBD2 (5 bases each). The CDR3 extends over 15 amino acids. The V end was cut by 2 bases, the J end by 3 bases, with 11 bases between. In germline, CDR1 is LGHDT, CDR2 YNNKEL (reference sequence). CDR3 in amino acids: CASSQRDRSYNEQFF. The CDR3 DNA sequence: TGTGCCAGCAGCCAACGGGACCGGAGCTACAATGAGCAGTTCTTC.

This clonotype was counted many times. The CDR3 here is CASNQGGEETQYF. CDR3 coding DNA: TGTGCCAGCAATCAGGGAGGCGAGGAGACCCAGTACTTC. The chain links TRBV2 to TRBJ2-5; D might be TRBD2 (6 bases). The CDR3 runs to 13 residues. The ends were cut back, 7 bases at V and 5 bases at J, with 14 bases in the middle. In germline, CDR1 is SNHLY, CDR2 FYNNEI. The full variable domain, rest sourced from reference TRBV2 and TRBJ2-5, is EPEVTQTPSHQVTQMGQEVILRCVPISNHLYFYWYRQILGQKVEFLVSFYNNEISEKSEIFDDQFSVERPDGSNFTLKIRSTKLEDSAMYFCASNQGGEETQYFGPGTRLLVL.

V gene TRBV27 combines with J gene TRBJ1-6; TRBD1 matches 9 bases. The germline V gene has CDR1 MNHEY and CDR2 SMNVEV (reference sequence). CDR3 length: 19 amino acids. The J segment lost 8 bases and the V segment lost 6 bases, leaving 20 bases of the junction unmatched. The CDR3 nucleotides read TGTGCCAGCAGGGAGCTACAGGACAGGGGTTATCTAAATGATTCACCCCTCCACTTT. Translation: CASRELQDRGYLNDSPLHF.

This clonotype was observed at least ten times. The chain recombines TRBV3-1 with TRBJ2-5; no reliable D call. This CDR3 spans 11 amino acids. Germline V lookup: CDR1 LGHDT, CDR2 YNNKEL (reference sequence). V shed 3 bases and J shed 13 bases, with 12 bases lying between them. CDR3 nucleotides: TGTGCCAGCAGCCAGCGCGAGACGGGGTACTTC. Translating gives CASSQRETGYF.

The table lists this clonotype with many counts. The chain couples TRBV5-1 to TRBJ2-5, with D tentatively TRBD1 or TRBD2 (5 bases each). CDR1 SGHRS and CDR2 YFSETQ come from the germline V gene. V dropped 4 bases and J dropped 2 bases, with 18 bases sitting between them. The CDR3 has 16 amino acids. The CDR3 DNA is TGCGCCAGCAGCCCGGGGCCAGAGGGCGGACAAGAGACCCAGTACTTC. It translates to CASSPGPEGGQETQYF. Combining the CDR3 with reference TRBV5-1 and TRBJ2-5 gives the whole variable domain KAGVTQTPRYLIKTRGQQVTLSCSPISGHRSVSWYQQTPGQGLQFLFEYFSETQRNKGNFPGRFSGRQFSNSRSEMNVSTLELGDSALYLCASSPGPEGGQETQYFGPGTRLLVL.

This clonotype was seen repeatedly, ten times or more. The chain combines TRBV28 with TRBJ2-4, with D unclear. Trimming cost V 1 base and J 2 bases, with 9 bases left between them. The CDR3 has 15 amino acids. CDR1 MDHEN and CDR2 SYDVKM come from the germline V gene. CDR3 amino acids: CASSLSHDTKNIQYF. CDR3 nucleotides: TGTGCCAGCAGTTTATCGCACGATACCAAAAACATTCAGTACTTC.

This clonotype was detected many times. The rearrangement links TRBV12-3 or TRBV12-4 to TRBJ2-7; D may be TRBD2 (6 bases). Trimming took 6 bases from V and 1 from J, leaving 13 bases between them. The CDR3 is 14 residues long. The CDR3 bases are TGTGCCAGCAGGAAGACGGCGGGATCCTACGAGCAGTACTTC. It yields the protein CASRKTAGSYEQYF.

This clonotype was counted only a few times. This chain connects TRBV4-2 to TRBJ2-3; D not certain. Trimming took 0 bases from V and 1 from J, leaving 17 bases between them. This CDR3 comprises 18 residues. Germline CDR1 is LGHNA and CDR2 is YNFKEQ. CDR3 sequence reads: CASSQEGKTLRGTDTQYF. For the CDR3, the DNA is TGTGCCAGCAGCCAAGAGGGGAAGACTCTCCGGGGCACAGATACGCAGTATTTT.